This T cell receptor (beta chain) was recorded in a study of blood T cell repertoires in COVID-19. Whole-study context: Some COVID-19 samples were acute and others convalescent; all came from the United States, Italy and Spain. Sample material is recorded as cDNA or gDNA derived from T cells, B-cell-depleted T cells, or PBMCs.

Trimming took 3 bases from V and 8 from J, leaving 10 bases between them. Per the germline V gene, CDR1 is KGHSH and CDR2 is LQKENI. The CDR3 spans 13 residues. The method was immunoSEQ multiplex PCR; TCRdb's version includes in-frame clones alone and lacks a portion of them. The sample shows 100,000 to 150,000 clones, about 88% of them seen only once. Each participant's cohort was designated according to participant-reported clinical history. V is TRBV18 and J is TRBJ2-2; D not resolved. The sample consisted of PBMCs or T cells enriched from blood (not recorded which). The clonotype comes from a woman aged 45-60 years who had recovered from COVID-19. CDR3 nucleotide sequence: TGTGCCAGCTCACCCCCAATGCGAGGGGAGCTGTTTTTT. This encodes CASSPPMRGELFF.